The 17 T cell receptor beta chains given below trace back to one sample, sequenced in a study of blood T cell repertoires in COVID-19. TCRdb keeps only in-frame clones here, not all; method: immunoSEQ multiplex PCR. In the table there are 100,000 to 150,000 clones, about 85% of which are singletons. Material: peripheral blood. The receptor set was obtained from an older man with active or convalescent COVID-19.

This clone was found a few times. The chain uses TRBV29-1 and TRBJ2-7; no reliable D call. The CDR3 contains 12 residues. Trimming removed 0 bases at V and 7 bases at J, with 10 bases between. Germline CDR1 is SQVTM and CDR2 is ANQGSEA. DNA for the CDR3: TGCAGCGTTGAAGATAGCCCCTGGGAGCAGTACTTC. It translates to CSVEDSPWEQYF.

The gene calls are TRBV18 and TRBJ1-4; 8 positions agree with TRBD1. The CDR3 totals 16 residues. Trimming cost V 2 bases and J 6 bases; bases outside gene matches: 8. Germline CDR1 KGHSH, CDR2 LQKENI. For the CDR3, the DNA is TGTGCCAGCTCACCAAACAGGGGGGGTGCGGATGAAAAACTGTTTTTT. The encoded protein is CASSPNRGGADEKLFF.

This sequence joins TRBV11-2 and TRBJ1-6, with 11 bases lining up with TRBD1. The CDR3 contains 15 residues. Germline V lookup: CDR1 SGHAT, CDR2 FQNNGV. With 3 bases clipped from V and 6 bases from J, the junction kept 1 base outside the gene matches. CDR3 DNA sequence: TGTGCCAGCAGCTTCGGGACAGGGGGTAATTCACCCCTCCACTTT. The encoded protein is CASSFGTGGNSPLHF.

The chain recombines TRBV7-3 with TRBJ1-1; TRBD1 agrees at 7 bases. CDR3 length: 13 residues. The V and J ends lost 4 bases and 1 base, in that order; junction bases with no gene match: 0. Germline loops: CDR1 SGHTA, CDR2 FQGTGA. CDR3 DNA sequence: TGTGCCAGCAGCTGGGACAGGAACACTGAAGCTTTCTTT. Its translation: CASSWDRNTEAFF.

This sequence joins TRBV27 and TRBJ1-1, with 9 positions matching TRBD1. V was clipped by 6 bases and J by 4 bases; unmatched bases: 12. Germline CDR1 MNHEY, CDR2 SMNVEV (reference sequence). CDR3 length equals 16 residues. This CDR3 is CASRARLTGGGTEAFF. CDR3 DNA: TGTGCCAGCAGAGCAAGACTGACAGGGGGGGGCACTGAAGCTTTCTTT.

The V gene is TRBV5-1, the J gene TRBJ2-3; 9 positions agree with TRBD1. V shed 4 bases and J 4 bases; nucleotides not matched to a gene: 7. Germline loops: CDR1 SGHRS, CDR2 YFSETQ. This CDR3 region has 15 residues. This CDR3 reads CASSTQGASPDTQYF. The CDR3 coding sequence is TGCGCCAGCAGCACACAGGGGGCGAGCCCAGATACGCAGTATTTT.

The CDR3 DNA reads TGTGCCACCAGCAGTGGACTAGCGGGAGGGCAGTTCTTC. Translated: CATSSGLAGGQFF. This rearrangement joins TRBV15 to TRBJ2-1; TRBD2 matches at 14 bases. Germline values: CDR1 LNHNV, CDR2 YYDKDF (reference sequence). CDR3 length: 13 amino acids. The trim removed 3 bases at V and 12 bases at J, leaving 1 base unmatched.

The V gene is TRBV29-1, the J gene TRBJ2-5; 10 nucleotides align to TRBD1. The CDR3 totals 14 residues. Unmatched junction bases numbered 10, after V lost 7 bases and J lost 5 bases. Germline values: CDR1 SQVTM, CDR2 ANQGSEA. CDR3 nucleotide sequence: TGCAGCGCAGACAGACAGGGGGCCTATGAGACCCAGTACTTC. Protein: CSADRQGAYETQYF.

This clone was observed a few times. The V gene is TRBV4-2, the J gene TRBJ1-2; D unclear. The germline gives CDR1 LGHNA, CDR2 YNFKEQ. The CDR3 is 15 amino acids. V was trimmed by 0 bases and J by 0 bases, leaving 8 bases between them. CDR3 DNA: TGTGCCAGCAGCCAAGATCTAGCGGCTAACTATGGCTACACCTTC. Residues: CASSQDLAANYGYTF.

This chain uses TRBV7-2 with TRBJ2-1; 7 nucleotides align to TRBD2. With 1 base clipped from V and 5 bases from J, the junction kept 8 bases outside the gene matches. Germline CDR1 and CDR2: SGHTA and FQGNSA. The CDR3 is made up of 16 amino acids. CDR3 DNA: TGTGCCAGCAGCTTAGAAGCGGGGCCACCAAACAATGAGCAGTTCTTC. Protein sequence: CASSLEAGPPNNEQFF. The complete variable domain, with remaining parts taken from reference TRBV7-2 and TRBJ2-1, reads GAGVSQSPSNKVTEKGKDVELRCDPISGHTALYWYRQSLGQGLEFLIYFQGNSAPDKSGLPSDRFSAERTGGSVSTLTIQRTQQEDSAVYLCASSLEAGPPNNEQFFGPGTRLTVL.

The V and J genes are TRBV7-2 and TRBJ2-7; 11 bases fit TRBD2. J gave up 5 bases and V 0 bases, and 6 bases lay outside the gene matches. Germline V gene sequence: CDR1 SGHTA, CDR2 FQGNSA. The CDR3 runs to 16 residues. The CDR3 DNA reads as TGTGCCAGCAGCTTAGCGGTACTAGCGGGAGTAAACGAGCAGTACTTC. Its translation is CASSLAVLAGVNEQYF.

Regarding this clone: Other DNA sequences in the same sample also yield this CDR3. The V gene is TRBV28, the J gene TRBJ1-1; 9 bases match TRBD1. The CDR3 extends over 14 amino acids. The V gene end was trimmed by 4 bases and the J gene end by 2 bases; junction bases not matched to a gene: 2. Germline loops: CDR1 MDHEN, CDR2 SYDVKM. The DNA of the CDR3 is TGTGCCAGCAGTTCGGGACAGGGCAACACTGAAGCTTTCTTT. This codes for CASSSGQGNTEAFF.

V usage is TRBV7-2 and J usage is TRBJ2-3; possible D gene TRBD2, 6 bases. The V gene's germline CDR1 is SGHTA and CDR2 FQGNSA. V was trimmed by 1 base and J by 4 bases, leaving 12 bases between them. The CDR3 loop spans 15 amino acids. The CDR3 coding sequence is TGTGCCAGCAGCTTAGGGGGGGTAGATTCAGATACGCAGTATTTT. Its translation: CASSLGGVDSDTQYF.

The sample holds a few counts of this clone. V usage is TRBV5-5 and J usage is TRBJ1-2; maybe TRBD1 (5 bases). Trimming cost V 4 bases and J 3 bases, with 13 bases left between them. Germline values: CDR1 SGHKS, CDR2 YYEKEE (reference sequence). The CDR3 length is 14 residues. The CDR3 spells CASSTGILDYGYTF. CDR3 bases: TGTGCCAGCAGCACAGGAATTTTGGACTATGGCTACACCTTC.

The chain links TRBV5-4 to TRBJ2-7; D is perhaps TRBD1 (5 bases). The V end was cut by 4 bases, the J end by 3 bases, with 11 bases between. CDR1 is SGHNT, CDR2 YYREEE, per germline (reference sequence). The CDR3 extends over 13 amino acids. This chain's CDR3 is CASSAYQGYEQYF. The CDR3 nucleotides are TGTGCCAGCAGCGCGTATCAGGGCTACGAGCAGTACTTC.

The V call is TRBV5-1, the J call TRBJ1-1; the match to TRBD1 covers 8 bases. Germline CDR1 SGHRS, CDR2 YFSETQ. Trimming at V came to 4 bases and at J to 1 base, leaving 3 bases not matched to a gene. The CDR3 has 14 residues. CDR3 bases: TGCGCCAGCAGCCCCCAGGGGGCGAACACTGAAGCTTTCTTT. It codes for CASSPQGANTEAFF.

This clone was seen a handful of times. The rearrangement joins TRBV7-2 to TRBJ1-2, with TRBD1 as a possible D gene (5 bases). The germline V gene encodes CDR1 SGHTA and CDR2 FQGNSA. The V and J ends lost 5 bases and 4 bases respectively, with 17 bases between them. The CDR3 contains 15 residues. The CDR3 DNA reads as TGTGCCAGCAGCCTCAACGGGGGACCAGGCTATGGCTACACCTTC. Residues: CASSLNGGPGYGYTF.